This T cell receptor (beta chain) was captured in a study of OX40 agonist ivuxolimab in advanced cancers. The germline CDR1 and CDR2 sequences are SGDLS and YYNGEE. This CDR3 region has 15 residues. Trimming cost V 6 bases and J 4 bases; bases outside gene matches: 11. This clone was found a few times. This table comes from immunoSEQ multiplex PCR, and its TCRdb copy is limited to in-frame clones, with some not included. This repertoire shows about 62,000 clones, 75% to 90% found once; its top ten account for over 3.5%. This receptor was taken from an adult with an advanced solid tumor such as melanoma, head and neck, liver or kidney cancer. J is TRBJ2-5 and V is TRBV9; TRBD2 matches 8 bases. The sample was CD4+ or CD8+ T cells sorted from blood, taken in a trial of the OX40 agonist ivuxolimab. Written as DNA, the CDR3 is TGTGCCAGCACCCCGGAGGGGACTAGGGGAGAGACCCAGTACTTC. Its translation is CASTPEGTRGETQYF.